A single sample gave rise to the 18 T cell receptor beta chains below, sequenced in a study of T cell repertoires in cytomegalovirus infection. TCRdb processed the reads anew with MiXCR; each CDR3 protein has one entry. The data hold 60,000 to 80,000 distinct CDR3 sequences, with about 19% observed a single time. Antigen specificity for these receptors is unknown. The sequenced sample was CD8+ T cells from cultured PBMCs, obtained from culture after CMV antigen stimulation. Receptor source: a human donor in good health (CMV status not recorded). Some clones in this sample may be carry-over from other donors' samples.

The gene calls are TRBV5-1 and TRBJ2-3; weak D call: TRBD1 (6 bases). V gave up 4 bases and J gave up 6 bases, with 21 bases separating them. There are 16 residues in the CDR3. CDR1 SGHRS and CDR2 YFSETQ come from the germline V gene. CDR3 sequence: CASSPGDRELLDTQYF. The DNA of the CDR3 is TGCGCCAGCAGCCCAGGGGACCGGGAACTTTTGGATACGCAGTATTTT. Based on the CDR3 plus reference TRBV5-1 and TRBJ2-3, the full variable domain is KAGVTQTPRYLIKTRGQQVTLSCSPISGHRSVSWYQQTPGQGLQFLFEYFSETQRNKGNFPGRFSGRQFSNSRSEMNVSTLELGDSALYLCASSPGDRELLDTQYFGPGTRLTVL.

This clonotype showed up just a few times. DNA for the CDR3: TGTGCCAGCAGTGCCGGGACGTCCTACAATGAGCAGTTCTTC. Protein sequence: CASSAGTSYNEQFF. The chain has TRBV12-3 or TRBV12-4 and TRBJ2-1, with D perhaps being TRBD1 or TRBD2 (5 bases each). Trimming shortened V by 5 bases and J by 1 base, and 9 bases separated the two germline ends. This CDR3 comprises 14 residues.

The rearrangement uses TRBV27 and TRBJ2-7, with TRBD2 matching 9 bases. Germline CDR1 and CDR2: MNHEY and SMNVEV (reference sequence). This CDR3 comprises 15 residues. J lost 4 bases, V lost 6 bases, and 10 bases had no gene match. The DNA for the CDR3 is TGTGCCAGCAGCCTTGCGGGAGGGGGTGGGTACGAGCAGTACTTC. Its protein is CASSLAGGGGYEQYF.

This clonotype was detected only once. With a much larger clone just one base away, this may be a read error. The chain has TRBV7-2 and TRBJ1-1; D ambiguous. CDR1 and CDR2 (germline): SGHTA, FQGNSA. Deletions cut 1 base from V and 1 base from J, with 7 bases between. This CDR3 comprises 14 residues. The CDR3 coding sequence is TGTGCCAGCAGCTTAGTGGCGGCGAACACTGAAGCTTTCTTT. Amino acid sequence: CASSLVAANTEAFF.

This clonotype was counted a few times. The V and J genes are TRBV6-6 and TRBJ1-5, with D uncertain. The CDR3 is 18 residues long. Per germline, CDR1 MNHNY and CDR2 SVGAGI (reference sequence). V lost 10 bases and J 3 bases, leaving 28 bases between the germline ends. The CDR3: CATLAPVLQSGPNQPQHF. The CDR3 nucleotides read TGTGCCACCCTGGCCCCAGTCCTACAGTCCGGTCCCAATCAGCCCCAGCATTTT.

The chain recombines TRBV7-8 with TRBJ2-1, with 9 bases that match TRBD2. The junction had 10 bases not matched to a gene; V was cut back by 5 bases and J by 8 bases. The CDR3 length is 15 residues. Germline CDR1 SGHVS, CDR2 FQNEAQ. CDR3 loop: CASSPKGGGADEQFF. The DNA of the CDR3 is TGTGCCAGCAGCCCCAAAGGCGGGGGGGCCGATGAGCAGTTCTTC.

The V call is TRBV6-9, the J call TRBJ2-4; 7 bases are shared with TRBD2. V lost 9 bases to trimming and J lost 0 bases; unmatched junction nucleotides: 5. This CDR3 has 14 amino acids. Germline loops: CDR1 MNHGY, CDR2 SVAAGI. The CDR3 DNA reads TGTGCCAGAGGGAGGGAATCAGCCAAAAACATTCAGTACTTC. Encoded protein: CARGRESAKNIQYF.

This clonotype was detected only a few times. The chain recombines TRBV27 with TRBJ2-7; D not certain. This CDR3 comprises 14 residues. Per germline, CDR1 MNHEY and CDR2 SMNVEV (reference sequence). Trimming stripped 2 bases from V and 1 base from J, with 9 bases between. CDR3 region: CASSLRFGSYEQYF. In DNA, the CDR3 is TGTGCCAGCAGTTTAAGGTTCGGGTCCTACGAGCAGTACTTC.

The chain joins TRBV7-9 to TRBJ1-2; possible D gene TRBD1, 6 bases. CDR1 SEHNR and CDR2 FQNEAQ come from the germline V gene (reference sequence). V shed 5 bases and J shed 0 bases, with 16 bases lying between them. The CDR3 loop spans 16 amino acids. The chain's CDR3 is CASSPGGAAANYGYTF. CDR3 sequence (DNA): TGTGCCAGCAGCCCGGGGGGGGCAGCAGCTAACTATGGCTACACCTTC.

This chain links TRBV6-6 with TRBJ1-5; tentative D call: TRBD1 (6 bases). V dropped 5 bases and J dropped 5 bases, with 13 bases sitting between them. Germline CDR1 and CDR2: MNHNY and SVGAGI (reference sequence). The CDR3 spans 14 residues. In DNA form, the CDR3 reads TGTGCCAGCAGTGCGAGGGGGGCATATCAGCCCCAGCATTTT. Translated: CASSARGAYQPQHF.

The sample holds a few counts of this clonotype. The V gene is TRBV5-1, the J gene TRBJ2-1, with 8 nucleotides matching TRBD2. In germline, CDR1 is SGHRS, CDR2 YFSETQ. The V and J ends lost 4 bases and 8 bases, in that order; junction bases with no gene match: 11. This CDR3 is built from 15 residues. The CDR3 reads CASSPGGAFVHEQFF. The CDR3, as DNA: TGCGCCAGCAGCCCCGGGGGGGCCTTTGTACATGAGCAGTTCTTC.

The chain recombines TRBV20-1 with TRBJ1-1; D unresolved. The CDR3 has 11 amino acids. The germline CDR1 and CDR2 sequences are DFQATT and SNEGSKA (reference sequence). Trimming took 6 bases from V and 4 from J, leaving 9 bases between them. CDR3 region: CSARASTEAFF. In nucleotides, the CDR3 is TGCAGTGCCCGCGCTAGCACTGAAGCTTTCTTT.

This clonotype turned up a few times. The chain combines TRBV4-1 with TRBJ2-7; TRBD1 matches 9 bases. V lost 0 bases to trimming and J lost 4 bases; unmatched junction nucleotides: 7. The CDR3 runs to 16 residues. Germline V gene sequence: CDR1 MGHRA, CDR2 YSYEKL. CDR3 loop: CASSQENRGQRYEQYF. The CDR3 DNA is TGCGCCAGCAGCCAAGAAAACAGGGGGCAGAGGTACGAGCAGTACTTC.

This clonotype has just a few counts. The chain combines TRBV5-6 with TRBJ1-5, with 8 positions matching TRBD1. The length of the CDR3 is 16 residues. J gave up 0 bases and V 2 bases, and 4 bases lay outside the gene matches. Germline V gene data show CDR1 as SGHDT and CDR2 as YYEEEE. The CDR3 sequence is CASSLGTGDSNQPQHF. The DNA of the CDR3 is TGTGCCAGCAGCTTAGGGACAGGAGATAGCAATCAGCCCCAGCATTTT.

In its sample, this clonotype was seen a few times. V usage is TRBV7-9 and J usage is TRBJ1-1, with no clear D. The CDR3 has 15 amino acids. Germline V gene data show CDR1 as SEHNR and CDR2 as FQNEAQ (reference sequence). V dropped 8 bases and J dropped 4 bases, with 20 bases sitting between them. In DNA form, the CDR3 reads TGTGCCAGCTTCAAGGGCGGGAGTGTTGGCACTGAAGCTTTCTTT. Its translation is CASFKGGSVGTEAFF.

The chain recombines TRBV11-2 with TRBJ2-7; D call uncertain. The V end lost 0 bases, the J end lost 2 bases, and 14 bases lay between the germline ends. Germline CDR1 is SGHAT and CDR2 is FQNNGV. This CDR3 is built from 16 residues. The CDR3 reads CASSLEVADPAYEQYF. As DNA, the CDR3 is TGTGCCAGCAGCTTAGAAGTTGCGGATCCAGCCTACGAGCAGTACTTC.

In its sample, this clonotype was seen a few times. CDR3 loop: CASSQEASVVFF. The CDR3 coding sequence is TGCGCCAGCAGCCAAGAGGCCTCAGTGGTGTTTTTT. The rearrangement links TRBV4-1 to TRBJ1-4; D is unresolved. V was shortened by 0 bases and J by 15 bases, with 11 bases between the two germline ends. The CDR3 length is 12 residues. Germline V gives CDR1 MGHRA, CDR2 YSYEKL.

This clonotype was seen a handful of times. The rearrangement links TRBV7-9 to TRBJ1-2; 7 bases map to TRBD1. J was trimmed by 2 bases and V by 5 bases; bases with no gene match: 8. The V gene's germline CDR1 is SEHNR and CDR2 FQNEAQ (reference sequence). The CDR3 runs to 15 residues. The CDR3 DNA reads as TGTGCCAGCAGCCCTGGGGCAGGGGGAAACTATGGCTACACCTTC. Amino acids: CASSPGAGGNYGYTF.